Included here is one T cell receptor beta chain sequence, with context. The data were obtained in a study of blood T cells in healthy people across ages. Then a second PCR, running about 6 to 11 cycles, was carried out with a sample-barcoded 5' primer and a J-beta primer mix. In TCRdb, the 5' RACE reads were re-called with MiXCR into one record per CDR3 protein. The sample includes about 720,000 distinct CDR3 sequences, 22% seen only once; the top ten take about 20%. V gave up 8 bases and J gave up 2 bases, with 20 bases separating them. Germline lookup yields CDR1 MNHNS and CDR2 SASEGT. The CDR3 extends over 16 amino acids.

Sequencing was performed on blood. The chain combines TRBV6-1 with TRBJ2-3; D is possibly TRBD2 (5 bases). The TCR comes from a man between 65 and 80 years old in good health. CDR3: CASEVRGGPLTDTQYF. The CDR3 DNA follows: TGTGCCAGCGAGGTTCGCGGCGGGCCTCTCACAGATACGCAGTATTTT.